The 32 T cell receptor beta chains in this list originate from one sample, sequenced in a study of tumor-infiltrating lymphocytes in primary liver carcinoma. From roughly 470 ng total RNA, TCR beta cDNA was generated with a primer in the constant region. The TCR beta library was amplified through three nested multiplex PCR rounds in a modified ARM-PCR procedure. Primers for the first two PCR rounds were TRBV1-TRBV30 forward primers and a C-beta reverse primer (about 9 cycles per round). TCRdb re-called the multiplex PCR reads with MiXCR, one entry per CDR3 protein. This sample yields 120,000 or so distinct CDR3 sequences, of which about 59% are seen a single time; around 9.7% belongs to the top ten. Starting material for RNA and DNA co-extraction consisted of about 20-30 mg of unsorted bulk tissue. Sequencing was done on a sample of liver tumor tissue from sampling region 1. Documented subset: tumor region T1, superior pole. The origin of the receptors is a woman between 55 and 75 years old with primary liver carcinoma and hepatitis B virus infection.

The chain combines TRBV28 with TRBJ1-2; TRBD1 might be the D (6 bases). The CDR3 runs 15 residues. CDR1 and CDR2 (germline): MDHEN, SYDVKM. Trimming removed 6 bases from V and 5 bases from J, with 19 bases in between. The CDR3 loop reads CASSAPGTREYGYTF. The CDR3 DNA is TGTGCCAGCAGCGCCCCCGGGACAAGGGAATATGGCTACACCTTC.

V is TRBV6-6 and J is TRBJ2-4; no firm D call. The CDR3 totals 15 residues. CDR1 is MNHNY and CDR2 is SVGAGI in the germline V gene (reference sequence). The chain's CDR3 is CVCSYSLLTKNIQYF. In DNA, the CDR3 is TGTGTCTGCAGTTACAGCCTTTTAACCAAAAACATTCAGTACTTC.

On this clonotype itself: This may be a read error, as it is one base from a much larger clone. The rearrangement uses TRBV12-3 or TRBV12-4 and TRBJ1-2, with a possible D match to TRBD1 (6 bases). The CDR3 loop spans 14 amino acids. CDR3 region: CASSLWDNDYGCTF. The CDR3 DNA reads TGTGCCAGCAGTTTGTGGGACAACGACTATGGCTGCACCTTC.

As regards this clonotype: A read error may explain this, as a much larger clone is one base away. This chain joins TRBV14 and TRBJ1-2; no definite D call. Germline CDR1 SGHDN, CDR2 FVKESK. The CDR3 spans 14 residues. V shed 0 bases and J shed 9 bases, with 14 bases lying between them. CDR3 DNA sequence: TGTGCCAGCAGCCAAGATAGCCCCCTCTGGTGCTACACCTTC. It encodes CASSQDSPLWCYTF.

This clonotype was seen many times. The rearrangement links TRBV11-2 to TRBJ2-7; tentative D call: TRBD1 (7 bases). This CDR3 spans 15 amino acids. Trimming stripped 5 bases from V and 4 bases from J, with 18 bases between. CDR1 SGHAT and CDR2 FQNNGV come from the germline V gene. Here the CDR3 reads CASSPGGSRGYEQYF. In DNA form, the CDR3 reads TGTGCCAGCAGCCCAGGGGGGTCAAGGGGGTACGAGCAGTACTTC.

As regards this clonotype: A much bigger clone sits one base away, suggesting this may be a read error. This chain uses TRBV7-9 with TRBJ2-1, with 11 bases matching TRBD2. Germline V gene data show CDR1 as SEHNR and CDR2 as FQNEAQ (reference sequence). The CDR3 is made up of 14 amino acids. CDR3 DNA: TGTGCCAACAGCCTTCTAGCGGGAGGTCAGGAGCAGTTCTTC. Encoded protein: CANSLLAGGQEQFF.

The chain has TRBV6-5 and TRBJ1-3; D is ambiguous. This CDR3 comprises 13 residues. Germline V gene data show CDR1 as MNHEY and CDR2 as SVGAGI. V was pared by 6 bases and J by 6 bases, with 12 bases between. In DNA form, the CDR3 reads TGTGCCAGCAGAATGGGCTCGTCAAACACCATATATTTT. The encoded protein is CASRMGSSNTIYF.

This chain uses TRBV11-2 with TRBJ2-7; either TRBD1 or TRBD2 may fit D (5 bases each). The CDR3 contains 20 residues. V lost 0 bases and J 2 bases, leaving 26 bases between the germline ends. Germline V gene sequence: CDR1 SGHAT, CDR2 FQNNGV. The CDR3 bases are TGTGCCAGCAGCTTAGACGTCCAGGGACCAGCGTCTCGAAACGCCTACGAGCAGTACTTC. Translated: CASSLDVQGPASRNAYEQYF.

This clonotype was seen ten or more times. The chain combines TRBV1 with TRBJ2-5; the table calls TRBD2, which could not be checked here. TRBV1 is listed as a pseudogene. The CDR3 sequence is 13 residues long. In DNA form, the CDR3 reads TGCACCAGCAGCGGGAGGGCCGGGGAGACCCAGTACTTC. Translating gives CTSSGRAGETQYF.

This clonotype was detected a few times. Possible read error: a much larger clone is one base away. This rearrangement joins TRBV6-1 to TRBJ2-3; D is possibly TRBD1 (6 bases). The CDR3 spans 14 residues. Germline V gives CDR1 MNHNS, CDR2 SASEGT. CDR3 region: CTSRARGSTDTQYF. The CDR3 bases are TGTACCAGCAGAGCCAGGGGAAGCACAGATACGCAGTATTTT.

In its sample, this clonotype was seen a few times. J is TRBJ1-1 and V is TRBV14; D remains ambiguous. Germline CDR1 and CDR2: SGHDN and FVKESK. Trimming left V 3 bases short and J 1 base short, with 12 bases between. The CDR3 has 15 residues. This CDR3 is CASSHTGVRNTEAFF. The CDR3 coding sequence is TGTGCCAGCAGCCACACCGGGGTCAGGAACACTGAAGCTTTCTTT.

With regard to this clonotype: One end of the junction is discordant with germline, which a read error may explain. This chain links TRBV11-2 with TRBJ2-7; 14 bases line up with TRBD2. Per the germline V gene, CDR1 is SGHAT and CDR2 is FQNNGV. This CDR3 comprises 20 residues. The CDR3 DNA reads as TGCGCCAGCAGCGCCATTTACCGACTAGCGGGAGGGCGGAAACCCTACGAGCAGTACTTC. Translating it yields CASSAIYRLAGGRKPYEQYF.

For this clonotype: A read error may explain this, as a much larger clone is one base away. The CDR3 region has the DNA TGTGCCAGCAGCTTAAACCGGGACACGAACTATGGCTACACCTTC. This codes for CASSLNRDTNYGYTF. This chain links TRBV7-8 with TRBJ1-2; possibly TRBD1 for D (6 bases). V was shortened by 2 bases and J by 2 bases, with 12 bases between the two germline ends. This CDR3 region has 15 residues. Germline CDR1 reads SGHVS; CDR2 reads FQNEAQ.

This clonotype was seen ten or more times. The chain has TRBV11-2 and TRBJ2-7; TRBD1 matches 10 bases. V dropped 4 bases and J dropped 2; count of bases not matched to a gene: 5. Germline assignment: CDR1 SGHAT and CDR2 FQNNGV. The CDR3 is 15 residues long. The DNA for the CDR3 is TGTGCCAGCAGCTACTGGACAGGGGGAACCTACGAGCAGTACTTC. Protein product: CASSYWTGGTYEQYF.

As for this clonotype: Germline and junction disagree at one end, which may indicate a read error. V usage is TRBV7-8 and J usage is TRBJ1-2; no firm D call. The CDR3 totals 13 residues. CDR1 SGHVS and CDR2 FQNEAQ come from the germline V gene. The CDR3: CDSSLATAYGYTF. CDR3 DNA sequence: TGTGACAGCAGCTTAGCGACTGCCTATGGCTACACCTTC. The whole variable domain, filled in from reference TRBV7-8 and TRBJ1-2, reads GAGVSQSPRYKVAKRGQDVALRCDPISGHVSLFWYQQALGQGPEFLTYFQNEAQLDKSGLPSDRFFAERPEGSVSTLKIQRTQQEDSAVYLCDSSLATAYGYTFGSGTRLTVV.

Points on this clonotype: At one boundary the junction diverges from the germline segment, which might be a read error. This chain links TRBV11-2 with TRBJ2-7, with 7 bases aligning to TRBD1. This CDR3 contains 14 residues. Germline CDR1 and CDR2: SGHAT and FQNNGV. CDR3 DNA: TGTGCCAGCATCTTAACACAGGGGACCTACGAGCAGTACTTC. Residues: CASILTQGTYEQYF. The whole variable domain, filled in from reference TRBV11-2 and TRBJ2-7, reads EAGVAQSPRYKIIEKRQSVAFWCNPISGHATLYWYQQILGQGPKLLIQFQNNGVVDDSQLPKDRFSAERLKGVDSTLKIQPAKLEDSAVYLCASILTQGTYEQYFGPGTRLTVT.

Comment on this clonotype: One base away lies a much larger clone, so this may be a sequencing read error. The chain couples TRBV6-1 to TRBJ2-7, with D possibly TRBD1 on 5 matching bases. Germline CDR1 is MNHNS and CDR2 is SASEGT. V lost 7 bases and J lost 2, with 15 bases in between. The CDR3 loop spans 14 amino acids. Here the CDR3 DNA reads TGTGCCAGCACCCAAATTAGGGGAACCTACGAGCAGTACTTC. Protein product: CASTQIRGTYEQYF.

In its sample, this clonotype was seen once. A read error may account for a junction end that differs from germline. The genes are TRBV6-6 and TRBJ2-2; perhaps TRBD2 as D (6 bases). Germline CDR1 and CDR2: MNHNY and SVGAGI (reference sequence). The CDR3 is 16 amino acids. CDR3 loop: CTISYPTGERTGELFF. The CDR3 region has the DNA TGTACCATCAGTTACCCAACGGGAGAGCGGACCGGGGAGCTCTTTTTT.

Comment on this clonotype: A junction end diverges from the germline sequence, so it may reflect a read error. CDR3 protein: CVSARDSPDTQYF. DNA of the CDR3: TGTGTCAGCGCTCGGGACAGCCCAGATACGCAGTATTTT. This chain uses TRBV6-6 with TRBJ2-3, with 7 bases lining up with TRBD1. Germline assignment: CDR1 MNHNY and CDR2 SVGAGI (reference sequence). The CDR3 contains 13 residues.

Notes on this clonotype: This may arise from a read error, as a much more abundant clone is one base away. This chain joins TRBV10-2 and TRBJ1-6; TRBD1 might be the D (6 bases). In germline, CDR1 is WSHSY, CDR2 SAAADI. Trimming left V 3 bases short and J 7 bases short, with 13 bases between. The CDR3 sequence is 15 residues long. The CDR3 sequence is CASSDRGMANSPLHF. Here the CDR3 DNA reads TGCGCCAGCAGTGATAGGGGGATGGCGAATTCACCCCTCCACTTT.

A word on this clonotype: The junction shows a germline mismatch at one end, possibly a read error. This sequence joins TRBV11-2 and TRBJ2-7; perhaps D is TRBD1 or TRBD2 (7 bases each). CDR3 length: 13 residues. Germline lookup yields CDR1 SGHAT and CDR2 FQNNGV. This CDR3 is CANSSGGGFEQYF. Here the CDR3 DNA reads TGTGCCAACAGCTCAGGGGGGGGCTTCGAGCAGTACTTC.

By its share, this clonotype is medium-sized (0.01 to 0.1%). This chain links TRBV29-1 with TRBJ1-4; D unresolved. Trimming removed 1 base from V and 7 bases from J, with 13 bases in between. The germline V gene has CDR1 SQVTM and CDR2 ANQGSEA. This CDR3 is built from 14 residues. The DNA for the CDR3 is TGCAGCGTTGAAGGTAGCAGGAGAGGTGAAAAACTGTTTTTT. Protein: CSVEGSRRGEKLFF.

This sequence joins TRBV28 and TRBJ2-7, with D tentatively TRBD2 (7 bases). The CDR3 has 16 amino acids. Germline V lookup: CDR1 MDHEN, CDR2 SYDVKM. V was cut by 5 bases and J by 6 bases, with 23 bases left in between. CDR3 coding DNA: TGTGCCAGCAGTGCTGGGGGGGCAGGAGGTATATGCGAGCAGTACTTC. Amino acid sequence: CASSAGGAGGICEQYF. Full variable domain (rest looked up from reference TRBV28 and TRBJ2-7): DVKVTQSSRYLVKRTGEKVFLECVQDMDHENMFWYRQDPGLGLRLIYFSYDVKMKEKGDIPEGYSVSREKKERFSLILESASTNQTSMYLCASSAGGAGGICEQYFGPGTRLTVT.

The table lists this clonotype with many counts. The chain is built from TRBV6-6 and TRBJ1-2, with 7 bases identical to TRBD1. V lost 5 bases, J lost 5 bases, and 17 bases stayed unmatched. Germline CDR1 is MNHNY and CDR2 is SVGAGI (reference sequence). The CDR3 runs to 17 residues. The CDR3 protein is CASSRASTSGTAYGYTF. The CDR3 region has the DNA TGTGCCAGCAGTCGTGCATCAACATCCGGGACAGCTTATGGCTACACCTTC.

As regards this clonotype: The CDR3 end shows no conserved phenylalanine or tryptophan, and so a read error is likely. The V gene is TRBV11-2, the J gene TRBJ2-1; 7 nucleotides match TRBD1. Germline V gene sequence: CDR1 SGHAT, CDR2 FQNNGV. The CDR3 length is 17 residues. The CDR3 region is CASGLTHGQVNRGEQFS. The CDR3 coding sequence is TGTGCCAGCGGCTTAACCCACGGACAGGTGAACAGGGGTGAGCAGTTCTCC.

This sequence joins TRBV12-3 or TRBV12-4 and TRBJ2-3, with D maybe TRBD1 (6 bases). The closer fit of TRBJ1-5 to the DNA end suggests the J call may be wrong. The CDR3 is 16 amino acids. The CDR3 protein is CASSPIDGGGTDTQHF. CDR3 in DNA: TGTGCCAGCAGCCCAATCGACGGCGGGGGCACAGATACGCAGCATTTT.

This chain links TRBV28 with TRBJ1-5; 12 bases match TRBD1. The CDR3 covers 19 residues. V shed 6 bases, J shed 1 base, and the junction held 13 bases outside the gene matches. Germline V gene data show CDR1 as MDHEN and CDR2 as SYDVKM. In DNA form, the CDR3 reads TGTGCCAGCAGCTTTCCGGGACAGGGGGCCGTTAGAAGCAATCAGCCCCAGCATTTT. Amino acids: CASSFPGQGAVRSNQPQHF.

This clonotype was seen repeatedly, ten times or more. At one of its ends the junction is not consistent with the germline gene, which may arise from a read error. The chain links TRBV10-2 to TRBJ2-7; 7 bases agree with TRBD1. There are 12 residues in the CDR3. The germline CDR1 and CDR2 sequences are WSHSY and SAAADI. The CDR3: CASSFTGDEQYF. The CDR3 coding sequence is TGTGCCAGCAGTTTCACAGGGGACGAGCAGTACTTC.

On this clonotype: This clone may be a read error of a much larger clone one base away. CDR3 amino acids: CASSQQAGGPPGELFF. The DNA for the CDR3 is TGCGCCAGCAGCCAACAAGCGGGAGGGCCTCCCGGGGAGCTGTTTTTT. This chain connects TRBV4-1 to TRBJ2-2, with 10 positions matching TRBD2. Germline V gene sequence: CDR1 MGHRA, CDR2 YSYEKL. There are 16 residues in the CDR3. The V and J ends lost 2 bases and 6 bases, in that order; junction bases with no gene match: 6.

As for this clonotype: This may stem from a read error, because a much larger clone lies one nucleotide away. This chain connects TRBV5-4 to TRBJ1-2; maybe TRBD1 (6 bases). Germline V CDR1 and CDR2: SGHNT, YYREEE (reference sequence). The length of the CDR3 is 13 residues. CDR3 protein: CASSIQGVNGNTF. The CDR3 bases are TGTGCCAGCAGCATACAGGGTGTAAATGGCAACACCTTC. The entire variable domain, with the rest obtained from reference TRBV5-4 and TRBJ1-2, is as follows: ETGVTQSPTHLIKTRGQQVTLRCSSQSGHNTVSWYQQALGQGPQFIFQYYREEENGRGNFPPRFSGLQFPNYSSELNVNALELDDSALYLCASSIQGVNGNTFGSGTRLTVV.

This clonotype appeared many times. The gene calls are TRBV10-3 and TRBJ1-4, with D uncertain. Germline V gene data show CDR1 as ENHRY and CDR2 as SYGVKD. The CDR3 loop spans 13 amino acids. Trimming cost V 6 bases and J 0 bases, with 5 bases left between them. The CDR3 DNA follows: TGTGCCATCAGAGAAACAACTAATGAAAAACTGTTTTTT. This codes for CAIRETTNEKLFF.

A word on this clonotype: A junction boundary mismatches the germline segment, possibly from a read error. CDR3 nucleotides: TGTGCCAGCAGCCTCCGGACTAGCGGGACGAAACTCGCGTCCTACATTGAGCAGTTCTTC. This codes for CASSLRTSGTKLASYIEQFF. V usage is TRBV6-1 and J usage is TRBJ2-1, with 12 bases identical to TRBD2. The CDR3 runs to 20 residues. Germline assignment: CDR1 MNHNS and CDR2 SASEGT.